These 23 T cell receptor beta chains were sequenced from one sample in a study of graft-versus-host responses after intestinal transplantation. Using immunoSEQ multiplex PCR, the repertoire was profiled, and TCRdb retains in-frame clones only, with some absent. The table shows about 120,000 clones, with roughly 95% occurring only once. These receptors' targets are unknown. Material: unstimulated CD8+ T cells sorted from spleen or lymph node cells, obtained before intestinal transplant. The receptors originated from a human donor who received an intestinal transplant.

The chain uses TRBV19 and TRBJ2-3; 9 nucleotides agree with TRBD1. J was trimmed by 4 bases and V by 7 bases; bases with no gene match: 6. Looked up from germline, CDR1 is LNHDA and CDR2 is SQIVND (reference sequence). This CDR3 contains 14 residues. The CDR3 nucleotides read TGTGCCAGTAAGACCGGGACAGGGCCAGATACGCAGTATTTT. Protein sequence: CASKTGTGPDTQYF.

CDR3 amino acids: CASSLGLANYNEQFF. The CDR3 region has the DNA TGCGCCAGCAGCCTCGGACTAGCGAACTACAATGAGCAGTTCTTC. This chain connects TRBV4-3 to TRBJ2-1; TRBD2 matches 9 bases. Germline lookup yields CDR1 LGHNA and CDR2 YSLEER. The CDR3 length is 15 residues. With 4 bases clipped from V and 3 bases from J, the junction kept 4 bases outside the gene matches.

This rearrangement joins TRBV7-9 to TRBJ1-5; no definite D call. The V and J ends lost 5 bases and 4 bases respectively, with 12 bases between them. Germline lookup yields CDR1 SEHNR and CDR2 FQNEAQ (reference sequence). CDR3 length: 14 amino acids. The CDR3 protein is CASSPPRVNQPQHF. The CDR3 nucleotides read TGTGCCAGCAGCCCCCCTCGGGTTAATCAGCCCCAGCATTTT.

The chain recombines TRBV6-5 with TRBJ1-2, with D perhaps TRBD1 (5 bases). Trimming shortened V by 5 bases and J by 4 bases, and 11 bases separated the two germline ends. CDR1 is MNHEY, CDR2 SVGAGI, per germline. CDR3 length: 13 residues. For the CDR3, the DNA is TGTGCCAGCAGTCCAGGACAAGCCTATGGCTACACCTTC. It is translated as CASSPGQAYGYTF.

The rearrangement joins TRBV7-2 to TRBJ2-1, with D unresolved. The V gene's germline CDR1 is SGHTA and CDR2 FQGNSA. The CDR3 has 13 residues. Trimming pared 4 bases from V and 10 bases from J, leaving 14 bases between. The CDR3 sequence: CASSSSDSWEQFF. CDR3 bases: TGTGCCAGCAGCTCCTCAGACTCGTGGGAGCAGTTCTTC.

This clone was observed once. V is TRBV7-8 and J is TRBJ2-7, with D unresolved. Germline V gene sequence: CDR1 SGHVS, CDR2 FQNEAQ. The V gene lost 4 bases and the J gene lost 6 bases, with 19 bases spanning the gap. The CDR3 spans 15 residues. The CDR3 reads CASSSHLGELGEQYF. The CDR3 nucleotides read TGTGCCAGCAGCTCACATCTTGGGGAATTGGGCGAGCAGTACTTC.

This chain connects TRBV28 to TRBJ2-7, with D unclear. The ends were cut back, 10 bases at V and 2 bases at J, with 9 bases in the middle. The CDR3 spans 11 residues. Germline assignment: CDR1 MDHEN and CDR2 SYDVKM. CDR3 DNA sequence: TGTGCCACTACCTACGCCTACGAGCAGTACTTC. Translating it yields CATTYAYEQYF.

This chain connects TRBV21-1 to TRBJ2-1; the listed D gene, TRBD1, was not tested against the DNA. TRBV21-1 is a recognized pseudogene. CDR3 length equals 19 residues. The CDR3 region has the DNA TGTGCCAGCAGCAAGGAGCCAGATGAACGGGACAGAATTTACAATGAGCAGTTCTTC. It is translated as CASSKEPDERDRIYNEQFF.

The chain carries TRBV18 and TRBJ2-1, with a possible D match to TRBD2 (5 bases). CDR1 is KGHSH and CDR2 is LQKENI in the germline V gene. The CDR3 spans 16 residues. Trimming removed 6 bases from V and 2 bases from J, with 17 bases in between. DNA of the CDR3: TGTGCCAGCTCGAACACAGTAACTAGGACCTACAATGAGCAGTTCTTC. The encoded protein is CASSNTVTRTYNEQFF.

The V gene is TRBV6-1, the J gene TRBJ2-3; D unclear. The germline V gene encodes CDR1 MNHNS and CDR2 SASEGT. The CDR3 has 11 amino acids. Between the trimmed V and J ends, which lost 6 bases and 8 bases, there was a span of 9 bases. The DNA of the CDR3 is TGTGCCAGCAGACCGCTTGGTACGCAGTATTTT. Translation gives CASRPLGTQYF.

The table lists this clone with a few counts. Written as DNA, the CDR3 is TGTGCCAGCAGTTACGATGGGGGGCTTGACTACGAGCAGTACTTC. Protein: CASSYDGGLDYEQYF. V usage is TRBV6-5 and J usage is TRBJ2-7; tentatively, D is TRBD1 or TRBD2 (6 bases each). Trimming left V 2 bases short and J 3 bases short, with 14 bases between. CDR3 length: 15 residues. Per germline, CDR1 MNHEY and CDR2 SVGAGI.

The chain uses TRBV19 and TRBJ2-1; TRBD2 agrees at 10 bases. The CDR3 extends over 18 amino acids. The V gene's germline CDR1 is LNHDA and CDR2 SQIVND (reference sequence). Trimming removed 7 bases from V and 8 bases from J; junction bases left unmatched: 20. The CDR3 DNA is TGTGCCAGTACCCCCGTTCCCCAACTAGCGGGAAGGGGAGATGAGCAGTTCTTC. This encodes CASTPVPQLAGRGDEQFF.

This sequence joins TRBV7-2 and TRBJ2-7, with D perhaps TRBD2 (5 bases). CDR1 is SGHTA and CDR2 is FQGNSA in the germline V gene. The germline V and J ends were trimmed by 1 base and 2 bases, with 18 bases remaining between them. The CDR3 covers 17 residues. CDR3 protein: CASSLGWGEGPPYEQYF. The CDR3 nucleotides are TGTGCCAGCAGCTTAGGGTGGGGAGAGGGCCCACCCTACGAGCAGTACTTC. Full variable domain (remainder filled in from reference TRBV7-2 and TRBJ2-7): GAGVSQSPSNKVTEKGKDVELRCDPISGHTALYWYRQSLGQGLEFLIYFQGNSAPDKSGLPSDRFSAERTGGSVSTLTIQRTQQEDSAVYLCASSLGWGEGPPYEQYFGPGTRLTVT.

The rearrangement links TRBV13 to TRBJ2-1; D is possibly TRBD2 (6 bases). Trimming took 0 bases from V and 13 from J, leaving 16 bases between them. Germline loops: CDR1 PRHDT, CDR2 FYEKMQ (reference sequence). The CDR3 sequence is 14 residues long. The CDR3 spells CASSLGVGGREQFF. Written as DNA, the CDR3 is TGTGCCAGCAGCTTAGGTGTCGGGGGACGCGAACAGTTCTTC.

V usage is TRBV7-7 and J usage is TRBJ2-7; 9 bases agree with TRBD1. Looked up from germline, CDR1 is SSHAT and CDR2 is FNYEAQ (reference sequence). The V gene end was trimmed by 3 bases and the J gene end by 4 bases; junction bases not matched to a gene: 7. The CDR3 is made up of 15 amino acids. CDR3 sequence reads: CASSLGTGWAYEQYF. CDR3 nucleotide sequence: TGTGCCAGCAGCTTGGGGACAGGGTGGGCTTACGAGCAGTACTTC.

The chain has TRBV7-6 and TRBJ2-3; 7 nucleotides line up with TRBD1. This CDR3 spans 16 amino acids. The trim removed 1 base at V and 2 bases at J, leaving 6 bases unmatched. CDR1 and CDR2 (germline): SGHVS, FNYEAQ. The CDR3 loop is CASSLGPGQSTDTQYF. For the CDR3, the DNA is TGTGCCAGCAGCTTAGGCCCGGGACAGTCCACAGATACGCAGTATTTT.

This clone appeared once. The chain's CDR3 is CASSLSGNNYGYTF. The CDR3 DNA reads as TGTGCCAGCAGTTTGTCAGGGAATAACTATGGCTACACCTTC. The chain couples TRBV28 to TRBJ1-2, with D possibly TRBD1 on 5 matching bases. The CDR3 sequence is 14 residues long. V lost 3 bases to trimming and J lost 1 base, with 9 bases between them. Germline CDR1 reads MDHEN; CDR2 reads SYDVKM.

The V call is TRBV4-1, the J call TRBJ1-3; no firm D call. This CDR3 has 13 amino acids. Germline values: CDR1 MGHRA, CDR2 YSYEKL. Trimming cost V 4 bases and J 7 bases, with 11 bases left between them. CDR3 nucleotides: TGCGCCAGCAGCCCCACTGTTTCTAACACCATATATTTT. Translating gives CASSPTVSNTIYF.

V gene TRBV19 combines with J gene TRBJ2-7; 8 bases fit TRBD1. Looked up from germline, CDR1 is LNHDA and CDR2 is SQIVND (reference sequence). This CDR3 contains 13 residues. V was pared by 5 bases and J by 5 bases, with 5 bases of the junction left unmatched. DNA of the CDR3: TGTGCCAGTAGTCAGACAGGGGTAAACGAGCAGTACTTC. Amino acids: CASSQTGVNEQYF.

Turning to this clone: The same CDR3 arises from other DNA sequences in this sample as well. This rearrangement joins TRBV28 to TRBJ2-7; TRBD2 is a possible D gene (5 bases). V lost 5 bases and J lost 0, with 8 bases in between. The CDR3 consists of 13 residues. Germline-derived CDR1 and CDR2 are MDHEN and SYDVKM. CDR3 sequence (DNA): TGTGCCAGCAGTCCCCGGGGCTCCTACGAGCAGTACTTC. Translating it yields CASSPRGSYEQYF.

The chain is built from TRBV13 and TRBJ2-1; D gene uncertain. CDR3 length: 16 amino acids. Germline CDR1 reads PRHDT; CDR2 reads FYEKMQ (reference sequence). Between the trimmed V and J ends, which lost 3 bases and 0 bases, there was a span of 12 bases. Written as DNA, the CDR3 is TGTGCCAGCAGCTTTGGCCGGCCGAGCTCCTACAATGAGCAGTTCTTC. Translating it yields CASSFGRPSSYNEQFF.

The CDR3 loop reads CASTRLAAQETQYF. The CDR3 DNA reads as TGTGCCAGCACCAGACTAGCGGCCCAAGAGACCCAGTACTTC. This chain uses TRBV6-4 with TRBJ2-5; TRBD2 matches at 9 bases. Germline values: CDR1 MRHNA, CDR2 SNTAGT. Trimming at V came to 7 bases and at J to 1 base, leaving 4 bases not matched to a gene. The CDR3 is 14 residues long.

This rearrangement joins TRBV10-3 to TRBJ1-2, with a weak D call TRBD1 (5 bases). Germline V lookup: CDR1 ENHRY, CDR2 SYGVKD. The CDR3 totals 13 residues. Between the trimmed V and J ends, which lost 5 bases and 4 bases, there was a span of 11 bases. The CDR3 is CAISWGPLYGYTF. CDR3 sequence (DNA): TGTGCCATCAGTTGGGGACCTCTCTATGGCTACACCTTC.